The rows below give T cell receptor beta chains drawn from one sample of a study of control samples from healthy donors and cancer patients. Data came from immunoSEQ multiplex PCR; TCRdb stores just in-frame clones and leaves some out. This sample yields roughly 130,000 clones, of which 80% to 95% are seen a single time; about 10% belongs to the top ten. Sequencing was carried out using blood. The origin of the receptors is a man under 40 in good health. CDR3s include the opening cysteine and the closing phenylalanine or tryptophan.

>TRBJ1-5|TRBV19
CASSANRVQPQHF
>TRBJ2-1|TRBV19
CASSTPRPRDNEQFF
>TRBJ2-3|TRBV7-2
CASSLGLTDTQYF
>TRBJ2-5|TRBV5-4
CASSLDTSVKTQYF
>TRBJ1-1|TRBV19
CASKAGFDGRTEAFF
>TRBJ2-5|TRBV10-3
CAISESRGQGETQYF
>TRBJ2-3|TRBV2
CASTGSTDTQYF
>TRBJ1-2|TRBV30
CAWSLNVALANYGYTF
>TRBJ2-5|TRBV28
CASSSMGRGTARETQYF
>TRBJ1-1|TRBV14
CASSQVTAITSLTEAFF
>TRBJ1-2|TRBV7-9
CASSLGGNNYGYTF